This T cell receptor beta chain appears in the sequencing data of a study of cytomegalovirus exposure and HLA in healthy donors (dated by TCRdb to about 2017). Study-level background: An earlier analysis of roughly 500 of the donors reported approximately 270 Gb of sequence data and 117 million unique TCR beta sequences from around 200 million T cells. Every discovery cohort repertoire had been produced on one sequencing platform. Typing coverage differed by locus: A, B, C, DRB1 and DQB1 were typed in about 620-630 donors, DQA1 in about 550, DPA1 in around 580, and DPB1 in 472. Roughly five DR-DQ haplotypes were treated as single units for association and clustering because of strong linkage in the cohort. Using immunosequencing, the study profiled T cell repertoires from 640 or so subjects and related those repertoires to cytomegalovirus serostatus. Besides the first cohort of 500 to 700 subjects, a separate validation cohort made up of over a hundred different subjects was used. The study combined high-throughput TCR immunosequencing, statistical association of individual TCRs with disease status, and machine learning to predict cytomegalovirus infection status. HLA typing covered class I and class II loci at four-digit resolution. A later genetic analysis took genome-wide SNP genotypes for about three fifths of the 666 donors and used that subset as a discovery cohort. A later analysis re-analyzed previously published TCR beta repertoires from roughly 600 donors and added high-resolution HLA genotyping to study TCR occurrence patterns. Among around 400 genotyped donors of the cohort, an average of roughly 230,000 unique TCR beta nucleotide sequences was sequenced per donor, of which about 19% were non-productive. Of the approximately 400 genotyped donors, about 84% fell in the genetic ancestry cluster associated with self-reported Caucasian donors. Rather than drawing on any new phenotypic data, the later analysis identified candidate immune exposures from TCR beta sequences and the way those sequences occurred across donors. To decide whether each TCR beta V gene segment behaved as functional or pseudogenic, an earlier analysis of some 570 of the donors relied on high-throughput TCR beta sequencing. An early release covering roughly 600 HLA-typed donors comprised 250 to 350 gigabases of sequencing data and around 85 million unique TCR sequences. Alongside the repertoire data, information on donor age, sex, ethnicity and CMV serostatus was compiled. The study was designed to test whether signatures of past pathogen exposure could be identified by cataloging public T cell receptors. The paper's findings and limits, for the study overall: The study listed 150 to 200 TCR beta chains as associated with cytomegalovirus. In an earlier analysis of around 600 of the donors, most TCR beta V segments appeared in productive rearrangements about 90% or about 30% of the time, broadly matching IMGT annotations. An association between a missense DCLRE1C variant and V-gene and J-gene trimming of TCR beta chains was found in a later genetic analysis and replicated in an independent cohort. The earlier analysis of some 560 of the donors excluded 15 to 20 rarely observed V segments, including chromosome 9 orphons, because counts were too low. A later genetic analysis reported fewer N-insertions in productive TCRs among donors in an Asian-associated ancestry cluster than the approximately 670-donor mean. CMV serostatus was the only immune exposure information available for the cohort. It was suggested by the authors that the approach could potentially be generalized to other disease states and immunological phenotypes. Three of the identified cytomegalovirus-associated TCR beta chains were confirmed in vitro to be specific for cytomegalovirus antigens. According to a later analysis, parvovirus B19, influenza, CMV and Epstein-Barr virus appeared linked to several top co-occurrence clusters. Linkage disequilibrium might explain the correlated functional status among segregating V segments, but an unknown experimental factor could not be ruled out. Because the 87-base-pair reads could not distinguish some IMGT-functional V segments, including TRBV6-2 and TRBV6-3, those segments were excluded. Because HLA typing was missing for some donors at each locus, association tests included only the typed subset. The presence/absence analyses assumed that sequencing depth was roughly uniform across donors, and that assumption may not be true. In this cohort, only TCR beta chains were sequenced, and detectable features were limited by the absence of alpha or paired-chain data. Compared with equally common non-associated chains, HLA-associated TCR beta chains in a later analysis were more clonally expanded and had lower generation probabilities. A group of highly shared sequence variants was considered likely to be a technical artifact of the sequencing pipeline. At a false discovery rate of 0.05, a later analysis linked about 16,000 TCR beta sequences to specific HLA alleles. A further reported finding was that TCR beta sequences accurately predicted the HLA-A and HLA-B alleles for most subjects in the first cohort. In both the original and validation cohorts, the classifier was reported to diagnose cytomegalovirus status with high specificity and sensitivity. Most TCR sequences were observed very rarely across donors, whereas some public TCRs were present in many individuals. Assigning TCR associations to individual alleles was difficult when HLA alleles, especially DR and DQ, strongly co-occurred. According to a later analysis, most CMV-associated TCR beta chains appeared to be HLA-restricted, and the HLA associations seemed to be driven largely by CMV exposure. According to a later analysis, TCR association rates differed among HLA loci, with DRB1 alleles showing the most associated TCRs and HLA-C alleles showing the fewest.

This clone turned up a few times. The antigen it binds to is not known. No much larger clone exists at a distance of one base, and base qualities are not known. The method behind the library was the immunoSEQ multiplex PCR assay. For the multiplex PCR, a mixture combining 60 forward primers for TCR Vbeta segments and 13 reverse primers for TCR Jbeta segments was used. A multiplex PCR assay on genomic DNA amplified the CDR3 region of rearranged TCR beta genes. Amplified TCR beta libraries were sequenced as 87-base-pair reads on the Illumina HiSeq System. The authors' analysis ran thus. A later analysis tallied tens of millions of unique TCR beta chains across the 640 or so repertoires, and about 12 million of those chains were shared by two or more donors. Raw reads were error-corrected and collapsed into unique sequences with a nearest-neighbor algorithm that merged closely related sequences to remove PCR and sequencing errors. CDR3 sequences were aligned to IMGT reference sequences to assign V, D and J gene segments. For a sequence to be retained, a match of at least six nucleotides to both a V gene segment and a J gene segment was required. Rearrangements were classified as productive when the CDR3 lacked stop codons and remained in frame with V and J, and all other rearrangements were classified as non-productive. Following IMGT convention, CDR3 was defined as the stretch from the second conserved V-encoded cysteine up to the conserved J-encoded phenylalanine. The earlier analysis of 587 of the donors excluded any sequence lacking an unambiguous match to a single V gene segment. An earlier analysis of about 600 of the donors called V segments functional above 56.7% productive rearrangements and segregating when the between-donor standard deviation exceeded 5%. To diagnose cytomegalovirus status from the catalog of TCR beta chain sequences, a statistical classification framework was built. In a later analysis, V and J genes were assigned by comparing TCR nucleotide sequences against IMGT/GENE-DB human TR gene sequences. Using the TCRdist pipeline, a later analysis assigned CDR3 sequences along with most-parsimonious VDJ recombination scenarios. In a later analysis, each TCR beta chain was defined by its CDR3 amino acid sequence together with its V-gene family, and reads lacking a unique V-gene family were excluded. A later analysis removed several hundred highly shared, low-generation-probability nucleotide sequences to deal with suspected cross-contamination and a sequencing artifact. A later analysis calculated a clonal expansion index for each public chain from normalized within-repertoire ranks of inferred template counts. A later analysis computed generation probabilities with a VDJ recombination model fitted to out-of-frame rearrangements, and checked the results against IGoR. In a later analysis, TCR-TCR, TCR-HLA and TCR-CMV co-occurrence was scored with hypergeometric tests, and a repertoire-size bias correction was applied to TCR pairs. False discovery rates were estimated in a later analysis by permuting HLA or CMV assignments 20 times. A later analysis grouped co-occurring TCRs with DBSCAN, adding TCRdist sequence similarity when clustering within HLA-allele-positive subsets. Repertoires with fewer than 30,000 or more than 120,000 public chains were left out of co-occurrence clustering, as were five repertoires with anomalous nucleotide sharing. In its TCRdb copy, this immuneACCESS table keeps in-frame sequences only and misses some clones. Where compared with another copy, unresolved V genes explain less than half of these, and the others have no known cause. The V and J calls and clone size are taken from that table; D and trimming were inferred from the DNA. The sample table contains around 200,000 clones; only one count was recorded for roughly four fifths of them. 1.6% of the sample rests with the top ten.

V loses 7 bases at its end and J loses 7 bases; junction bases beyond the gene matches: 7. From cysteine to phenylalanine, the CDR3 is 13 amino acids long. Only the CDR3 part of the read is kept: 39 bases, read in frame from the first base. As encoded in the germline V gene, CDR1 is SQVTM while CDR2 is ANQGSEA. The cohort consisted of hundreds of healthy bone marrow donors. At the time of sampling, all cohort members were nominally healthy, though unrecorded immune exposures were likely present. The donor tested CMV seronegative, placing the donor among the approximately 360 seronegative members of the cohort. A peripheral blood sample was collected from each donor, and TCR beta sequencing was performed on peripheral blood mononuclear cells. Genomic DNA was extracted from the blood cell samples with the Qiagen DNeasy Blood Extraction Kit.

The source material was PBMCs. The chain is assembled from TRBV29-1 and TRBJ2-1; 10 middle bases align to TRBD1. The TCR was taken from a man aged 50 to 60 in good health and CMV-seronegative. The bases read TGCAGCGCCAGACGGGACAGGGGAAATGAGCAGTTCTTC. Its protein is CSARRDRGNEQFF.